These 7 T cell receptor beta chains share one sample of origin, sequenced in a study of tumor-infiltrating lymphocytes in oesophageal squamous cell carcinoma. Each CDR3 protein gets one entry after TCRdb re-called the PCR reads with MiXCR. The table shows about 20,000 distinct CDR3 sequences, with roughly two fifths occurring only once. The sequenced sample was esophageal tumor tissue. The receptors were sampled from a male donor with esophageal squamous cell carcinoma.

This clonotype was observed once. This sequence joins TRBV18 and TRBJ2-2; 7 bases line up with TRBD1. The CDR3 is made up of 15 amino acids. The V segment lost 0 bases and the J segment 3 bases; nucleotides outside the gene matches: 1. Germline V gives CDR1 KGHSH, CDR2 LQKENI. In nucleotides, the CDR3 is TGTGCCAGCTCACCACCGACAGGGTACACCGGGGAGCTGTTTTTT. It yields the protein CASSPPTGYTGELFF.

This clonotype was seen at least ten times. The chain has TRBV11-2 and TRBJ2-5; no clear D. Trimming cost V 2 bases and J 2 bases, with 6 bases left between them. There are 13 residues in the CDR3. CDR1 is SGHAT, CDR2 FQNNGV, per germline. CDR3 residues: CASSLSQQETQYF. CDR3 sequence (DNA): TGTGCCAGCAGCTTAAGTCAGCAAGAGACCCAGTACTTC.

The CDR3 DNA follows: TGTGCCAGCAAGAAATGGAACAGGCCTCCTACCTACGAGCAGTACTTC. It translates to CASKKWNRPPTYEQYF. The chain has TRBV12-3 or TRBV12-4 and TRBJ2-7, with D possibly TRBD1 on 5 matching bases. CDR3 length equals 16 residues. V was shortened by 7 bases and J by 2 bases, with 21 bases between the two germline ends.

This clonotype has at least ten counts. This chain uses TRBV6-1 with TRBJ2-7; 9 bases are shared with TRBD2. CDR1 MNHNS and CDR2 SASEGT come from the germline V gene. V trimming: 5 bases; J trimming: 7 bases; junction bases outside the gene matches: 12. This CDR3 region has 15 residues. CDR3 sequence: CASSSTSGWYNEQYF. The DNA of the CDR3 is TGTGCCAGCAGTTCTACTAGCGGGTGGTACAATGAGCAGTACTTC.

This clonotype was recorded at least ten times. The CDR3 DNA reads TGCGCCAGCAGCTTCAGGGGCGGCTACGAGCAGTACTTC. It is translated as CASSFRGGYEQYF. The chain couples TRBV5-1 to TRBJ2-7; D may be TRBD1 (6 bases). CDR3 size: 13 residues. V gave up 2 bases and J gave up 3 bases, with 9 bases separating them. Looked up from germline, CDR1 is SGHRS and CDR2 is YFSETQ.

The CDR3 region is CAGQGTGGTTEQYF. The CDR3 DNA sequence: TGTGCCGGTCAAGGGACAGGCGGAACGACTGAGCAGTACTTC. The rearrangement links TRBV7-4 to TRBJ2-7; TRBD1 agrees at 8 bases. Unmatched junction bases numbered 16, after V lost 11 bases and J lost 7 bases. The CDR3 loop spans 14 amino acids. Germline CDR1 SGHVT, CDR2 SQSDAQ.

This clonotype occurred a few times. The chain carries TRBV18 and TRBJ2-3; 10 nucleotides agree with TRBD1. CDR3 length: 16 amino acids. The V gene end was trimmed by 3 bases and the J gene end by 2 bases; junction bases not matched to a gene: 5. Looked up from germline, CDR1 is KGHSH and CDR2 is LQKENI. CDR3: CASSPGTGATTDTQYF. The CDR3 DNA follows: TGTGCCAGCTCACCCGGGACAGGGGCTACCACAGATACGCAGTATTTT.